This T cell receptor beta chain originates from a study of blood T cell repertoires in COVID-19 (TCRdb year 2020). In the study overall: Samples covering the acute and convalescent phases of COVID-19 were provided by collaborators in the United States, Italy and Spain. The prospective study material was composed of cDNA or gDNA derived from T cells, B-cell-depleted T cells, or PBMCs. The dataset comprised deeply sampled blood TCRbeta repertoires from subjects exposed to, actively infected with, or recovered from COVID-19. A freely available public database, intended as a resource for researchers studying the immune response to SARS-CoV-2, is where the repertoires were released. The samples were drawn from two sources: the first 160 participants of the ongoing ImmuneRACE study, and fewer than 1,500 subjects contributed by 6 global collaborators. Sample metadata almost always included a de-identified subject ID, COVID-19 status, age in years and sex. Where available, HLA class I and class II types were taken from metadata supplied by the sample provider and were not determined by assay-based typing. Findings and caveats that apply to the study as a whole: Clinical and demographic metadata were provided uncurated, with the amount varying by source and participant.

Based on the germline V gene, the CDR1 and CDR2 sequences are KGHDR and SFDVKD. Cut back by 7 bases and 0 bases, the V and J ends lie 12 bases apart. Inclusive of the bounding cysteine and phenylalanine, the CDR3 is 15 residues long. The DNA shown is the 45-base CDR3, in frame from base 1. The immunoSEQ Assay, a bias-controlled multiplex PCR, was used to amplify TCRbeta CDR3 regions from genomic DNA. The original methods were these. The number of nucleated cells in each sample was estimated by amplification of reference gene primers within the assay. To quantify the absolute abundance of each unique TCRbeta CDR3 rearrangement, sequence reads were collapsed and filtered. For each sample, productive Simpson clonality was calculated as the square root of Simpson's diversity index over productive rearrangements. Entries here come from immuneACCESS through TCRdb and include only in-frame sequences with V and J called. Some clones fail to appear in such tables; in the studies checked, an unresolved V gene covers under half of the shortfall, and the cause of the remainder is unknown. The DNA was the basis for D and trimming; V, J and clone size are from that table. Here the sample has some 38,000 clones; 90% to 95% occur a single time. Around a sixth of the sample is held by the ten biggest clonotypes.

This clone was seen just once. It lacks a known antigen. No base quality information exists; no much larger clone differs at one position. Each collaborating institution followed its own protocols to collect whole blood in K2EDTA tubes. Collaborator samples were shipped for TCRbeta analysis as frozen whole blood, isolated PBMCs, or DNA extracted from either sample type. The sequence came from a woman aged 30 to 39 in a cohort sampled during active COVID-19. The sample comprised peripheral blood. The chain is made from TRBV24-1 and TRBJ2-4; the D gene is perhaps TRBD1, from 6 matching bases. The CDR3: CATSETGRAKNIQYF. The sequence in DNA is TGTGCCACCAGCGAAACAGGGAGAGCCAAAAACATTCAGTACTTC.